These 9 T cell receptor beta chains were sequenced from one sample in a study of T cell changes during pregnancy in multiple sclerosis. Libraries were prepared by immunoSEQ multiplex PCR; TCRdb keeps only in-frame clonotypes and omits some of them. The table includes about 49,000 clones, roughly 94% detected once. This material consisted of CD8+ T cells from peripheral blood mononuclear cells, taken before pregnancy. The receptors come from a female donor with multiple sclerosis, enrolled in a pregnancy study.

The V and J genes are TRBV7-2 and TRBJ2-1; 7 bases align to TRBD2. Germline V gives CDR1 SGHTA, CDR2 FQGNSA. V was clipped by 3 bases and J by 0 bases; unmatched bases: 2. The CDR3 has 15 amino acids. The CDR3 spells CASSFLADSYNEQFF. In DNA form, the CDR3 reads TGTGCCAGCAGCTTCCTAGCGGACTCCTACAATGAGCAGTTCTTC.

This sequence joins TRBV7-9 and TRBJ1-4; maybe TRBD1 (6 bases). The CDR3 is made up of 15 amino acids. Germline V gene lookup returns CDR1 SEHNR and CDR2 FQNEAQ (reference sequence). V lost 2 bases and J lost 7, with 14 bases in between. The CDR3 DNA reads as TGTGCCAGCAGCTTATTTACAGGGCGGGCTGAAAAACTGTTTTTT. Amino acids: CASSLFTGRAEKLFF.

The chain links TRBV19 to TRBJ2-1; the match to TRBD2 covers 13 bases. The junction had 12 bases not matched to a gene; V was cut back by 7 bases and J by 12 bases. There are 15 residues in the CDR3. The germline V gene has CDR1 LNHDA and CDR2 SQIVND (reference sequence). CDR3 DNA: TGTGCCAGTACCGTCCTCGGACTAGCGGGAGCACCGCAGTTCTTC. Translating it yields CASTVLGLAGAPQFF.

The CDR3: CASSAGQGVSNYGYTF. The CDR3, as DNA: TGTGCCAGCAGTGCTGGACAGGGGGTTTCTAACTATGGCTACACCTTC. This sequence joins TRBV2 and TRBJ1-2; 10 bases are a match to TRBD1. This CDR3 comprises 16 residues. Germline CDR1 and CDR2: SNHLY and FYNNEI. Trimming at V came to 4 bases and at J to 0 bases, leaving 5 bases not matched to a gene.

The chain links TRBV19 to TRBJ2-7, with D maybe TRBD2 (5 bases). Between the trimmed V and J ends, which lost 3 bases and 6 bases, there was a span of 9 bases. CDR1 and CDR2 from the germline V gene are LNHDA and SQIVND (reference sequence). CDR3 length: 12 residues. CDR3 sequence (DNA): TGTGCCAGTAGTATGGACTTTCTCGAGCAGTACTTC. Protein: CASSMDFLEQYF.

The CDR3 spells CASSEITYEQYF. The CDR3, as DNA: TGTGCCAGCAGTGAAATCACCTACGAGCAGTACTTC. V is TRBV6-1 and J is TRBJ2-7; D call uncertain. V lost 2 bases to trimming and J lost 2 bases, with 4 bases between them. In germline, CDR1 is MNHNS, CDR2 SASEGT. There are 12 residues in the CDR3.

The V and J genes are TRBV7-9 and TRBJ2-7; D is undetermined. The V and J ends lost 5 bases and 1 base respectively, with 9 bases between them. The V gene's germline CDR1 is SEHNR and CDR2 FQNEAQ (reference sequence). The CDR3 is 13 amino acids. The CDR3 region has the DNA TGTGCCAGCAGCGGGCTTGGTTCCTACGAGCAGTACTTC. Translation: CASSGLGSYEQYF.

CDR3 residues: CASSSTGLRYEQYF. Written as DNA, the CDR3 is TGTGCCAGCAGTTCAACGGGACTGAGGTACGAGCAGTACTTC. V and J are TRBV6-6 and TRBJ2-7; the D gene is possibly TRBD2 (6 bases). CDR3 length: 14 amino acids. Germline V gene lookup returns CDR1 MNHNY and CDR2 SVGAGI (reference sequence). Trimming removed 4 bases at V and 4 bases at J, with 14 bases between.

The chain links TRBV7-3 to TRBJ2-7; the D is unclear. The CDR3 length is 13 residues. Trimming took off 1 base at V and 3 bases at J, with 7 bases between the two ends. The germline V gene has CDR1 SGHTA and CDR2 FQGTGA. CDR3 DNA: TGTGCCAGCAGCTTAAGTCTTGTCTACGAGCAGTACTTC. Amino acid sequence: CASSLSLVYEQYF. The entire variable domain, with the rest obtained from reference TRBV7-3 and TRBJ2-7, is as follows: GAGVSQTPSNKVTEKGKYVELRCDPISGHTALYWYRQSLGQGPEFLIYFQGTGAADDSGLPNDRFFAVRPEGSVSTLKIQRTERGDSAVYLCASSLSLVYEQYFGPGTRLTVT.